Below, one T cell receptor (beta chain) is given with its context. The antigen remains undetermined. After constant-region reverse-primer amplification, full-length variable regions underwent semi-nested PCR with Nested Universal Primer A. MiXCR, run by TCRdb on the 5' RACE reads, gives a single entry per CDR3 protein. This sample has some 7,900 distinct CDR3 sequences, with roughly 52% found just once. Germline CDR1 is SQVTM and CDR2 is ANQGSEA. Trimming cost V 5 bases and J 2 bases; bases outside gene matches: 6. The CDR3 covers 13 residues. Study-wide points: In terms of TCR gene usage, tumor memory CD4+ T cells clustered together with blood and lymph node memory CD4+ cells, as well as with lymph node naive CD4+ cells.

This chain links TRBV29-1 with TRBJ2-7; 7 nucleotides agree with TRBD1. The TCR was taken from a female donor with breast cancer. Material: memory CD4+ T cells sorted from a lymph node. The subset denotes: memory CD4+ T cells, CD4+CD45RO+CD25-. The DNA of the CDR3 is TGCAGCGTTTGGGGGACAGTGGCCTACGAGCAGTACTTC. Encoded protein: CSVWGTVAYEQYF.